This section outlines one T cell receptor beta chain sequence together with its context. The data derive from a study of blood T cell repertoires in COVID-19. This CDR3 spans 16 amino acids. With V trimmed by 6 bases and J by 7 bases, 12 bases remained unmatched. Germline CDR1 and CDR2: SGHNT and YYREEE (reference sequence). Profiling relied on immunoSEQ multiplex PCR, and the TCRdb table lists in-frame clones only, not all of them. The sample has approximately 220,000 clones, 80% to 85% seen once; the top ten hold about 6.6%. This sequence originates from a woman aged 40 to 50 who had recovered from COVID-19. Sample: PBMCs or T cells enriched from blood (not recorded which). This rearrangement joins TRBV5-4 to TRBJ2-1, with 11 bases that match TRBD2. The CDR3 coding sequence is TGTGCCAGCACCCCATTGACTAGCGGGAAGGAGAATGAGCAGTTCTTC. It is translated as CASTPLTSGKENEQFF.